This T cell receptor (beta chain) was identified in a study of identical twins. General study findings and limits: The conclusions drew on cross-sectional statistical analysis instead of tracking the same donors. A partial confounding effect on zero-insertion analyses could come from invariant MAIT and iNKT cells.

TCRdb re-called the 5' RACE reads with MiXCR, one entry per CDR3 protein. The sample includes approximately 680,000 distinct CDR3 sequences, around 7.5% of them seen just once. To note about this clonotype: Its antigen is not known.

V was clipped by 6 bases and J by 6 bases; unmatched bases: 16. There are 16 residues in the CDR3. CDR1 is MDHEN and CDR2 is SYDVKM in the germline V gene. The same sample was also used in a study of yellow fever vaccine responses in identical twins.

The V call is TRBV28, the J call TRBJ2-7, with TRBD2 matching over 8 bases. The sample consisted of PBMCs. This TCR derives from a young woman in good health. CDR3 in amino acids: CASRPVPRAGEVEQYF. In nucleotides, the CDR3 is TGTGCCAGCAGACCCGTCCCGCGAGCGGGGGAAGTCGAGCAGTACTTC. The full variable domain, rest sourced from reference TRBV28 and TRBJ2-7, is DVKVTQSSRYLVKRTGEKVFLECVQDMDHENMFWYRQDPGLGLRLIYFSYDVKMKEKGDIPEGYSVSREKKERFSLILESASTNQTSMYLCASRPVPRAGEVEQYFGPGTRLTVT.